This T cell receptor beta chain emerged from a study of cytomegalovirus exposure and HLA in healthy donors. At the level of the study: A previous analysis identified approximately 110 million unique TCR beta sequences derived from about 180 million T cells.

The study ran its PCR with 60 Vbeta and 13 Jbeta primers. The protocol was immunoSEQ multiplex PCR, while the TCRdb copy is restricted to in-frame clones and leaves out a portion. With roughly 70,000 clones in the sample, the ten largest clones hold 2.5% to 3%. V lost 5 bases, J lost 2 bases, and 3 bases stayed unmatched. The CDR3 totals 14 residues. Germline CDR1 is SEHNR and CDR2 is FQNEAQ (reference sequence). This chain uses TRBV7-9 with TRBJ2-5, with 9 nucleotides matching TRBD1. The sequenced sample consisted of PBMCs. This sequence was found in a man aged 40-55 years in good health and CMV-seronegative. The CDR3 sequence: CASSRTGDQETQYF. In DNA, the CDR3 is TGTGCCAGCAGCCGGACAGGGGATCAAGAGACCCAGTACTTC.